The 19 T cell receptor beta chains below all came from one sample that was sequenced in a study of T-cell reconstitution after alpha-beta-depleted transplantation in children. The TCRbeta library incorporated unique molecular identifiers. Via MiXCR, TCRdb re-called the PCR reads, giving one row per CDR3 protein. The repertoire holds 400,000 to 450,000 distinct CDR3 sequences, with 43% as singletons. Material: PBMCs, obtained before TCRalphabeta/CD19-depleted stem cell transplant. These receptors all stem from a girl under 10 years old with aplastic anemia, due to receive a stem cell transplant.

The V call is TRBV11-1, the J call TRBJ2-1, with TRBD2 matching over 7 bases. The CDR3 runs 18 residues. Germline values: CDR1 SGHAT, CDR2 FQDESV (reference sequence). With V trimmed by 5 bases and J by 1 base, 14 bases remained unmatched. The CDR3 loop reads CASSPRLWEGRSYNEQFF. For the CDR3, the DNA is TGTGCCAGCAGCCCCAGGCTGTGGGAGGGCCGTTCCTACAATGAGCAGTTCTTC.

The table lists this clonotype with many counts. This chain connects TRBV6-1 to TRBJ2-7; 8 nucleotides agree with TRBD1. CDR1 MNHNS and CDR2 SASEGT come from the germline V gene. The CDR3 has 14 amino acids. After removal of 6 bases from V and 2 bases from J, the junction contained 6 bases not matched to a gene. CDR3 nucleotide sequence: TGTGCCAGCAGCAGGGGACAGGTGACCTACGAGCAGTACTTC. As protein: CASSRGQVTYEQYF.

This clonotype was counted many times. The CDR3 DNA is TGTGCCAGCAGTTACTCGAGGGTTAATGAGCAGTTCTTC. Translated: CASSYSRVNEQFF. The chain links TRBV6-5 to TRBJ2-1, with D perhaps TRBD2 (5 bases). V lost 0 bases, J lost 7 bases, and 7 bases lay in between. This CDR3 contains 13 residues. Germline V lookup: CDR1 MNHEY, CDR2 SVGAGI.

This clonotype was seen more than once but under ten times. This chain uses TRBV28 with TRBJ2-5; no clear D gene. This CDR3 contains 15 residues. Germline V lookup: CDR1 MDHEN, CDR2 SYDVKM. Trimming removed 6 bases at V and 5 bases at J, with 19 bases between. The CDR3 DNA follows: TGTGCCAGCAGCGCTCTCCTGAGGAGAAAGGAGACCCAGTACTTC. It codes for CASSALLRRKETQYF.

Ten or more counts support this clonotype. CDR3 amino acids: CASSLGGTTNEKLFF. As DNA, the CDR3 is TGTGCCAGCAGCTTAGGTGGAACAACTAATGAAAAACTGTTTTTT. The V and J genes are TRBV7-9 and TRBJ1-4; D not resolved. Germline-derived CDR1 and CDR2 are SEHNR and FQNEAQ (reference sequence). Trimming left V 1 base short and J 0 bases short, with 6 bases between. The CDR3 has 15 residues.

The genes are TRBV7-6 and TRBJ2-4; TRBD1 is a possible D gene (6 bases). V was trimmed by 3 bases and J by 8 bases, leaving 14 bases between them. CDR1 and CDR2 from the germline V gene are SGHVS and FNYEAQ. The CDR3 spans 14 residues. The CDR3 bases are TGTGCCAGCAGCTTCACAGGGAGAGAAGACATTCAGTACTTC. Translation: CASSFTGREDIQYF. Variable domain in full (rest from reference TRBV7-6 and TRBJ2-4): GAGVSQSPRYKVTKRGQDVALRCDPISGHVSLYWYRQALGQGPEFLTYFNYEAQQDKSGLPNDRFSAERPEGSISTLTIQRTEQRDSAMYRCASSFTGREDIQYFGAGTRLSVL.

This chain joins TRBV20-1 and TRBJ2-5; perhaps TRBD1 as D (6 bases). V lost 7 bases and J 4 bases, leaving 22 bases between the germline ends. The germline CDR1 and CDR2 sequences are DFQATT and SNEGSKA (reference sequence). CDR3 length: 15 residues. The CDR3 loop is CSVWDKGYPIETQYF. The DNA of the CDR3 is TGCAGTGTGTGGGACAAGGGGTATCCAATAGAGACCCAGTACTTC.

The chain has TRBV5-1 and TRBJ2-7; tentatively, D is TRBD1 or TRBD2 (5 bases each). There are 17 residues in the CDR3. Germline V gene lookup returns CDR1 SGHRS and CDR2 YFSETQ. V was pared by 4 bases and J by 0 bases, with 20 bases between. CDR3 nucleotides: TGCGCCAGCAGCGGACTCGGGACCGCTAGCAGCTCCTACGAGCAGTACTTC. Its protein product is CASSGLGTASSSYEQYF.

The rearrangement joins TRBV4-1 to TRBJ2-7; 7 positions agree with TRBD1. Germline V gene data show CDR1 as MGHRA and CDR2 as YSYEKL. V lost 0 bases, J lost 3 bases, and 2 bases stayed unmatched. There are 14 residues in the CDR3. CDR3 protein: CASSQDWDSYEQYF. The CDR3 DNA reads as TGCGCCAGCAGCCAAGATTGGGACAGCTACGAGCAGTACTTC.

V and J are TRBV5-6 and TRBJ2-1, with 7 bases identical to TRBD1. This CDR3 region has 15 residues. Looked up from germline, CDR1 is SGHDT and CDR2 is YYEEEE. V lost 5 bases and J lost 2; bases outside the gene matches: 7. CDR3 loop: CASSTGTDTYNEQFF. The CDR3, as DNA: TGTGCCAGCAGTACCGGGACAGACACCTACAATGAGCAGTTCTTC.

This clonotype came up a few times. CDR3 bases: TGTGCCAGCAGCCGGGGACTAGCGGGCCGTTTTACCGGGGAGCTGTTTTTT. Protein sequence: CASSRGLAGRFTGELFF. The rearrangement uses TRBV7-8 and TRBJ2-2, with 12 bases lining up with TRBD2. This CDR3 is built from 17 residues. Germline V gives CDR1 SGHVS, CDR2 FQNEAQ. V dropped 5 bases and J dropped 5; count of bases not matched to a gene: 9.

The chain couples TRBV4-1 to TRBJ2-6; no clear D gene. Germline CDR1 and CDR2: MGHRA and YSYEKL. V was cut by 1 base and J by 0 bases, with 16 bases left in between. This CDR3 has 19 residues. CDR3 sequence reads: CASSQVFKVWSSGANVLTF. The CDR3 DNA reads as TGCGCCAGCAGCCAAGTCTTTAAAGTGTGGAGCTCTGGGGCCAACGTCCTGACTTTC.

The chain joins TRBV5-1 to TRBJ1-3; no firm D call. V lost 4 bases and J lost 3, with 11 bases in between. There are 14 residues in the CDR3. Germline V CDR1 and CDR2: SGHRS, YFSETQ. The CDR3 DNA follows: TGCGCCAGCAGCGTCGGACCTGGTGGAAACACCATATATTTT. As protein: CASSVGPGGNTIYF.

This clonotype has ten or more counts. The J gene is TRBJ2-3, the V gene TRBV4-1; D is undetermined. The V gene lost 4 bases and the J gene lost 0 bases, with 5 bases spanning the gap. This CDR3 region has 13 residues. Germline-derived CDR1 and CDR2 are MGHRA and YSYEKL. The CDR3 reads CASSLYSTDTQYF. The CDR3 DNA reads as TGCGCCAGCAGCCTATACAGCACAGATACGCAGTATTTT.

This clonotype was seen at least ten times. The chain is built from TRBV6-5 and TRBJ1-2; D not certain. Germline V CDR1 and CDR2: MNHEY, SVGAGI. Trimming removed 3 bases from V and 4 bases from J, with 12 bases in between. This CDR3 is 14 amino acids long. The chain's CDR3 is CASSYEGFSYGYTF. The CDR3 bases are TGTGCCAGCAGTTATGAGGGATTTAGCTATGGCTACACCTTC.

The table lists this clonotype with a few counts. V is TRBV3-1 and J is TRBJ2-7; tentative D call: TRBD2 (6 bases). V shed 1 base and J shed 1 base, with 17 bases lying between them. CDR1 is LGHDT, CDR2 YNNKEL, per germline (reference sequence). The CDR3 length is 17 residues. In nucleotides, the CDR3 is TGTGCCAGCAGCCAAGTAAGGGGCCTAGCGCGTTCCTACGAGCAGTACTTC. Its translation: CASSQVRGLARSYEQYF.

The J gene is TRBJ1-5, the V gene TRBV4-1; D not resolved. V lost 0 bases and J 4 bases, leaving 10 bases between the germline ends. This CDR3 contains 15 residues. Germline V gene lookup returns CDR1 MGHRA and CDR2 YSYEKL. In DNA form, the CDR3 reads TGCGCCAGCAGCCAAGATACATGGGGTAATCAGCCCCAGCATTTT. Translation gives CASSQDTWGNQPQHF.

In its sample, this clonotype was seen once. V usage is TRBV12-3 or TRBV12-4 and J usage is TRBJ1-1, with TRBD1 identical over 9 bases. The CDR3 runs to 16 residues. J lost 1 base, V lost 3 bases, and 6 bases had no gene match. The CDR3 reads CASSFRTGDGNTEAFF. The CDR3 region has the DNA TGTGCCAGCAGTTTTCGGACAGGGGACGGGAACACTGAAGCTTTCTTT.

The chain couples TRBV28 to TRBJ1-3, with D perhaps matching TRBD1 (6 bases). The germline V and J ends were trimmed by 6 bases and 4 bases, with 16 bases remaining between them. The CDR3 sequence is 15 residues long. Germline loops: CDR1 MDHEN, CDR2 SYDVKM. The CDR3 sequence: CASREQGGRGNTIYF. CDR3 nucleotides: TGTGCCAGCAGGGAACAGGGAGGTAGAGGAAACACCATATATTTT.